The following is a TCR beta chain sequence with its context. This sample was taken from a study of shared clonotypes between healthy human individuals. Sequencing was performed with immunoSEQ multiplex PCR; in TCRdb, only in-frame clones are kept and a portion is missing. The sample carries roughly 720,000 clones, less than 95% recorded once. CD8 memory merged CD45RO+ cells and CCR7-negative CD45RA+ TemRA cells into one population. The length of the CDR3 is 14 residues. The V gene lost 8 bases and the J gene lost 5 bases, with 19 bases spanning the gap. The germline gives CDR1 MNHEY, CDR2 SMNVEV (reference sequence).

The sequenced sample consisted of memory CD8+ T cells from PBMCs. The subset is: CD45RO+ cells pooled with CCR7-negative TemRA cells. The chain carries TRBV27 and TRBJ2-7, with D hard to call. The clonotype originates from a young man in good health. Some clones in this sample may be carry-over from other donors' samples. CDR3 nucleotide sequence: TGTGCCAGCGCTCCGGGCCGAACCCTCAACGAGCAGTACTTC. This translates into CASAPGRTLNEQYF.